This T cell receptor beta chain was retrieved from a study of beta chain features in type 1 diabetes (dated by TCRdb to the late 2010s). For the wider study: No differences in mean age, gender distribution, total cell number or subset yield were found between patients and healthy donors. Across all samples, approximately 98,000,000 sorted cells were examined, and cell number per subset correlated strongly with RNA yield. In the study, recently diagnosed type 1 diabetes patients and matched healthy donors were compared on the TCRB repertoires of their sorted circulating CD4+ T cell subsets. Regulatory and stem cell-like memory subsets were isolated from only 8 patients and about 8 healthy donors, whereas naive and central memory subsets came from all 30 or so donors. Paper-wide results and their limitations: Because cDNA was sequenced instead of genomic DNA, highly expressing activated cells could be over-represented, though the groups showed no difference in activation or CD3 levels. Because small numbers of individuals were included in the HLA sub-analyses, any influence of HLA type on TCRB rearrangement was left unresolved. Naive, central memory and regulatory TCRB repertoires appeared more similar among patients than among healthy donors. Type 1 diabetes patients showed a moderate but significant shortening of TCRB CDR3 length in all four CD4+ subsets. PCR might favor shorter templates, but patient and control samples were amplified and corrected together, so any skew would affect both groups equally. At VDJ recombination sites, patients with type 1 diabetes made fewer insertions and deleted more nucleotides, a pattern implying thymic rearrangement abnormalities.

Each donor gave one peripheral blood draw, averaging approximately 0.11 L, which was collected into heparinised tubes. A BD FACSAria II and a panel including CD45RO, CCR7, CD25, CD127, CD95 and CD27 were used to sort naive, central memory, regulatory and stem cell-like memory CD4+ T cells. Purity was above 95% for every sorted population. PBMCs were isolated right away by Lymphoprep density gradient centrifugation and were stained directly, without culture. To minimize batch effects, samples were stained and sorted in pairs, one healthy donor with one patient per experiment. Taken from the germline V gene, the CDR1 and CDR2 loops are SGHTA and FQGTGA. The junction shows trimming of 2 bases on V and 1 base on J, plus 7 bases between the germline ends. Measured from the cysteine to the phenylalanine, the CDR3 is 14 residues long. Here the CDR3 DNA is all that survives: 42 bases in frame from base 1.

The entire amount of isolated RNA was reverse transcribed using the High Capacity cDNA Reverse Transcription Kit, so the sequenced TCRB transcripts were expressed ones. Deep immunoSEQ sequencing was applied to naive, central memory and regulatory T cell samples, giving an average of about 3.8 million total reads per sample. Sorted cells were lysed in RLT buffer and RNA was extracted with DNase-treated RNeasy Micro or Mini kits, depending on cell number. To prevent cross-contamination, each cell subset was processed individually, whereas patient and healthy donor samples were processed jointly. TCRB sequences were amplified from cDNA with the immunoSEQ multiplex PCR, producing 87-bp fragments spanning the CDR3 region. Amplicons were sequenced on the Illumina HiSeq platform. Processing in the source paper ran as follows. Synthetic template baselines were used to correct PCR bias computationally, reads within Hamming distance 2 were collapsed together, and singletons that could not be merged were discarded. Reads were aligned against IMGT to assign V, D and J genes, CDR3 length and insertions or deletions at six rearrangement sites. Within each subset, clonotype counts were normalized to sorted cell number, and only after that were true diversity and Gini coefficients computed with the tcR R package. Repertoire sharing was quantified using the overlap coefficient calculated on TCRB nucleotide sequences. Out-of-frame TCRB sequences from naive cells were analyzed to stand in for the pre-selection repertoire. The clones in this table, taken by TCRdb from immuneACCESS, are in-frame only. Not every clone is retained; where verified, under half of the shortfall comes from an unresolved V gene, and the cause of the rest is unknown. V and J calls and clone size are as listed in that table; D and trimming were resolved from the DNA. Present in this sample are 200,000 to 250,000 clones, under 20% of which were seen just once. About 0.092% of the sample is taken by the ten largest.

Comments on this clone: Its antigen is not yet known. There are no base qualities to consult, and no much larger clone falls within one base.

The sample consisted of naive CD4+ T cells from blood. Explained via the paper, the cell subset or site label denotes: true naive CD4+ T cells. The rearrangement joined TRBV7-3 to TRBJ2-3; confidence is insufficient to name the D gene. The clonotype was recovered from a young man with type 1 diabetes. The DNA sequence is as follows: TGTGCCAGCAGCTTAGAAAGAGGCACAGATACGCAGTATTTT. This encodes CASSLERGTDTQYF.